This T cell receptor (beta chain) was captured in a study of T cells in tuberculosis (dated by TCRdb to the late 2010s). As for the study more broadly: In the study, CD1B tetramers and high-throughput TCR immunosequencing were combined to characterize T cells specific for the mycobacterial lipid antigen glucose monomycolate (GMM).

Because TCR-alpha and TCR-beta chains were sequenced unpaired, no chain pairing information was available. The immunoSEQ multiplex PCR assay was used to generate TCR libraries, with TCR-beta and/or TCR-alpha/delta assays applied to each sample. The amplified TCR libraries were sequenced using the Illumina high-throughput platform. The authors' analysis ran thus. Clustering and dimensionality reduction were performed using pairwise TCRdist distances among GMM-specific receptors from ex vivo sorted or in vitro expanded T cells. Sequence motifs defined by gene usage and CDR3 content were tested for enrichment in tetramer-positive versus tetramer-negative populations. TCRdb obtained this table from immuneACCESS and retained in-frame rearrangements with V and J assigned. These tables miss some clones; where compared with another copy, unresolved V genes account for less than half of the shortfall, and the remainder is unexplained. The DNA was the basis for D and trimming; V, J and clone size are from that table. The sample has nearly 60,000 clones on record, approximately 91% of them singletons. About a fifth of the sample belongs to the ten largest clones.

A remark on this clone: Base qualities were left out, and no much larger clone turns up one base away.

Beyond this particular receptor, the publication reports: The stringent sort gate may have missed T cells binding the CD1B-GMM tetramer with low affinity.

PBMC were thawed, rested overnight, stained with GMM-loaded CD1B tetramer, a Live/Dead dye and anti-CD3, and then sorted on a FACS Aria II. The CD1B tetramers were loaded with C32 glucose monomycolate that had been purified from Rhodococcus equi. Before cryopreservation, the PBMC used for tetramer sorting had been depleted of CD14-expressing monocytes for a separate study. From each donor, roughly 100,000 tetramer-negative cells were also sorted and analyzed side by side with the tetramer-positive cells. Antigen-specific T cells were sorted from several healthy South African adults using GMM-loaded CD1B tetramers. From the cysteine through the phenylalanine, the CDR3 covers 14 amino acids. The entry retains the CDR3 DNA only, 42 bases that are in frame from base 1. CDR1 is given as MGHRA and CDR2 as YSYEKL, both from the germline V gene. Between the V and J ends, shortened by 4 bases and 2 bases respectively, the junction contains 12 bases.

The sequenced sample consisted of CD1b-GMM tetramer-negative cells sorted from PBMCs. Explained via the paper, the cell subset or site label denotes: T cells not binding CD1B-GMM tetramer, sorted from same donor. The rearrangement combines TRBV4-1 with TRBJ2-7; TRBD2 is a weak D gene call, 5 bases matching. This receptor was identified in an adult woman with latent tuberculosis. The CDR3 is CASSPASSAYEQYF. In nucleotide form, the sequence is TGCGCCAGCAGCCCGGCTAGCTCCGCCTACGAGCAGTACTTC.